The text below deals with one T cell receptor (beta chain). Its antigen is unknown. This CDR3 region has 13 residues. The V end lost 0 bases, the J end lost 8 bases, and 8 bases lay between the germline ends. Germline assignment: CDR1 LNHNV and CDR2 YYDKDF (reference sequence). The data were taken from a study of T-cell reconstitution after alpha-beta-depleted transplantation in children. Notes on the study in general: T-cell counts and diversity were attributed mostly to newly produced T cells one year after transplant. Alpha-beta T cells present about two months after transplant were reported to originate from several hundred expanded graft clones.

For TCRbeta, the library was prepared with unique molecular identifiers. A single record per CDR3 protein comes from TCRdb applying MiXCR to the PCR reads. The sample holds 200,000 to 300,000 distinct CDR3 sequences, roughly 25% seen once. The sample consisted of PBMCs, mostly from graft donor cells, taken 360 days after TCRalphabeta/CD19-depleted stem cell transplant. The chain couples TRBV15 to TRBJ2-1; D is unresolved. The source is a female patient aged 2-9 years who had a stem cell transplant for congenital amegakaryocytic thrombocytopenia, so the T cells may come from the graft donor. CDR3 coding DNA: TGTGCCACCAGCAGAGATGCGGATGATGAGCAGTTCTTC. Encoded protein: CATSRDADDEQFF.